This T cell receptor (beta chain) was obtained from a study of regulatory T cells in long-lasting Graves disease (dated by TCRdb to about 2021). Context from the whole study: Newly diagnosed Graves' disease patients had taken antithyroid drugs for less than 3 months. Peripheral blood TCR sequencing and RNA sequencing compared persistent Graves' disease patients with newly diagnosed Graves' disease patients. The study was conducted in China and was registered as a clinical trial. A total of around 33 samples underwent TCR sequencing, from around 13 patients with persistent Graves' disease and around 20 patients with newly diagnosed Graves' disease.

Relative to germline, V is 8 bases shorter and J is 0 bases shorter, with 11 bases between their ends. Counted from cysteine to phenylalanine, this CDR3 has 14 amino acids. Left in the record is the CDR3 DNA by itself, 42 bases read in frame from the first base. CDR1 SEHNR and CDR2 FQNEAQ are derived from the germline V gene (reference sequence). There are many counts of this clonotype. Its antigen has not been determined. There are no base qualities to consult, and no much larger clone falls within one base. Per the publication, the time point label means: newly diagnosed GD, antithyroid drugs for less than 3 months. For both TCR sequencing and RNA sequencing, RNA was extracted from PBMCs in TRIzol. Graves' disease was diagnosed according to American Thyroid Association guidelines. Patients were recruited from an endocrinology department in Xi'an, China. Each patient gave about 10 milliliters of peripheral blood, collected in an EDTA anticoagulant tube. Ficoll Paque Plus density gradient separation was used to isolate PBMCs, and no further T cell sorting was done. An Agilent 2100 Bioanalyzer and agarose gel were used to check RNA quality, and a NanoDrop 2000 was used to measure RNA concentration.

The paper's findings and limits, for the study overall: Persistent disease showed preferential use of TRBV28, TRBJ1-2 and TRBJ2-5, whereas newly diagnosed disease favored TRBV20-1 and TRBJ2-1. Sequencing and analysis were restricted to the TCR beta chain. Compared with newly diagnosed patients, persistent Graves' disease patients had lower TCR Shannon entropy and fewer highly expanded clones, which suggests clonal expansion. The small sample size was acknowledged by the authors as a limitation that may reduce accuracy. More public clonotypes were shared among persistent patients (roughly 2,700) than among newly diagnosed patients (966). Because the primary lesion, thyroid tissue, could not be accessed, the study looked at peripheral blood alone.

The library relied on multiplex PCR. The sequencer was an Illumina HiSeq 4000. TCR beta libraries were built with iRepertoire HTBI primers and Arm-PCR amplification of CDR3 regions. PCR products were gel purified before sequencing. Turning to the authors' computational methods: Gene usage analysis of CDR3 amino acid clonotypes relied on the 55 to 80 TRBV and 14 TRBJ segments identified across samples. COPE and FqMerger were used to merge the filtered high-quality paired reads into contigs. BLAST was used to align contigs to IMGT TRBV, TRBD and TRBJ reference genes, and CDR3 was defined according to IMGT. Any clonotype with a frequency above 0.1% was classified as a highly expanded clone. Shannon entropy was used to measure repertoire diversity, and the Gini coefficient was used to measure V-J evenness. A clonotype found in more than one individual was treated as public. The public reads were quality trimmed at Q25 with fastp and then assembled into clones with MiXCR by TCRdb, keeping productive beta chains. Records with the same CDR3 protein are collapsed into one entry carrying the most frequent genes and DNA. The V and J calls here are based on TCRdb, not the publication. This sample comprises approximately 350,000 distinct CDR3 sequences, around 15% of them detected only once. Just under 30% of the sample goes to the ten largest clones.

These data were also filed under a second study, of T cells in Graves' hyperthyroidism and ophthalmopathy. The second paper states: Stable Graves' hyperthyroidism was defined as the absence of progression to ophthalmopathy over 18 months of follow-up. The hyperthyroidism patients were between 18 and 65 years old and newly diagnosed, with a disease duration of less than 2 months. The study excluded patients with uncontrolled infections, other autoimmune diseases, pregnancy or lactation. Diagnoses were based on clinical symptoms, serum thyroxine and TRAb, thyroid ultrasound and orbital computed tomography. For the first round of RT-PCR on the TCR CDR3, the HTBI primer set was used together with the Qiagen OneStep RT-PCR kit. Blood samples also contained most of the expanded thyroid clonotypes (frequency above 0.001), which suggests that blood repertoires may reflect thyroid immune responses. Ophthalmopathy was separated from stable hyperthyroidism by a 13 V-J signature model, with approximately 89% sensitivity and about 81% specificity obtained in cross-validation and 80%/75% obtained in testing. In validation, the model predicted progression to ophthalmopathy with around 71% sensitivity and over 72% specificity, a median of 6.5 months before onset. TCR V-J signatures able to tell the groups apart were searched for in a discovery cohort of 90 to 100 patients, of whom 43 had Graves' ophthalmopathy and around 56 had stable Graves' hyperthyroidism. An independent validation cohort of 18 to 20 hyperthyroidism patients and approximately 15 patients who later progressed to ophthalmopathy tested prospective prediction of ophthalmopathy. For training and testing, the roughly 97 patients in the discovery cohort were randomly divided in a 7:3 ratio. The study also compared thyroid tissue and blood T-cell repertoires from several Graves' hyperthyroidism patients. Once sampling was done, hyperthyroidism patients were given methimazole at a starting dose of 30 mg daily, whereas ophthalmopathy patients were given high-dose intravenous methylprednisolone. The libraries were constructed in a second round of multiplex PCR and then size-selected and purified. Libraries were sequenced paired-end with 100 bp reads on an Illumina HiSeq2000. SOAPnuke was used to process the raw data, removing reads that contained adapters or uncalled bases, had a mean Phred below 15, or lacked an exact match to the constant primer or identifier. COPE v1.2.5 was used to merge high-quality paired reads, and clonotypes were defined as unique nucleotide sequences. MiTCR v1.1 was used to align the clonotypes against IMGT TRBV, TRBD and TRBJ reference segments. Analysis was restricted to V-J combinations with a frequency above 0.0001, which covered roughly 99% of repertoires. A TCS score was defined as the ratio of F50 (clonal expansion) to E x V (chaos), with BLOSUM62-based TCRdist applied between CDR3 peptides within each V-J. Welch's t-statistics and random forest reduced 500 to 650 V-J features to 10 to 15, which were used in a naive Bayes classifier (R e1071). Sample size was not statistically predetermined, and investigators were not blinded to group allocation. According to the paper, TCR Vbeta CDR3 sequencing was carried out on around 140 peripheral blood samples, which came from under 50 ophthalmopathy, approximately 72 hyperthyroidism and approximately 17 progressor patients.

This sequence originates from a man in his forties with Graves disease. Donor details come from another sample of the same person, matched by shared clones. The sample here was peripheral blood mononuclear cells (PBMCs), taken at new diagnosis, from a patient treated with antithyroid drugs. The chain is made from TRBV7-9 and TRBJ1-3; there is no confident call for the D gene. The DNA sequence follows: TGTGCCAGCCGTGAGGTTGTCTCTGGAAACACCATATATTTT. This is translated as CASREVVSGNTIYF.